This T cell receptor beta chain was obtained from a study of blood T cell repertoires in COVID-19. As for the study in general: Samples representing acute and convalescent COVID-19 were sourced from the United States, Italy and Spain. In each case, the material was cDNA or gDNA derived from T cells, B-cell-depleted T cells, or PBMCs.

Before being deemed recovered, Cohort 3 donors had two negative PCRs, clearance, or symptom resolution. Sequencing used immunoSEQ multiplex PCR; TCRdb keeps in-frame clones, though not all of them. The sample has approximately 300,000 clones, 86% seen once. The receptor was isolated from a woman aged 18-29 years who had recovered from COVID-19. Sample: PBMCs or T cells enriched from blood (not recorded which).

CDR3: CASSLDGSYSGNTIYF. CDR3 bases: TGCGCCAGCAGCTTGGATGGGAGCTACTCTGGAAACACCATATATTTT. This chain connects TRBV5-1 to TRBJ1-3; D unclear. Trimming stripped 0 bases from V and 0 bases from J, with 10 bases between. The CDR3 contains 16 residues. Germline CDR1 SGHRS, CDR2 YFSETQ.